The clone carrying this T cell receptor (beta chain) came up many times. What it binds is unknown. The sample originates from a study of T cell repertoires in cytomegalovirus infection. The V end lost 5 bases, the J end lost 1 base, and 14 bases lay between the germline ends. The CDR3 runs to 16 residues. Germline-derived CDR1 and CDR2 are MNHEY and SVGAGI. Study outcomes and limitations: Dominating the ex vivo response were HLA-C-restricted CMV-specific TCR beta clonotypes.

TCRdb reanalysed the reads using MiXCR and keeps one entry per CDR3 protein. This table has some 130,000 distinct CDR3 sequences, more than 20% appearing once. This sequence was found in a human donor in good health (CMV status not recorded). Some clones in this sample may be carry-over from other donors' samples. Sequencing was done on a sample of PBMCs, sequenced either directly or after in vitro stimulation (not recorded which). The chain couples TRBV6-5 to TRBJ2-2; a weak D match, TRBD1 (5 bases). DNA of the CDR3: TGTGCCAGCAGTCTCCAGACAGCGTTGAACACCGGGGAGCTGTTTTTT. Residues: CASSLQTALNTGELFF.